The T cell receptor (beta chain) described here comes from a study of CDR3 diversity in severe acne. This clonotype was seen at least ten times. Each CDR3 protein is one row after TCRdb ran MiXCR on the PCR reads. The top ten clones hold over 11% of a sample with over 70,000 distinct CDR3 sequences, 45% to 55% of them seen once. Germline CDR1 MRHNA, CDR2 SNTAGT. The CDR3 covers 17 residues. Trimming shortened V by 6 bases and J by 4 bases, and 24 bases separated the two germline ends. Sequencing was carried out using blood. The receptor was isolated from a male donor in good health, without acne. The rearrangement links TRBV6-4 to TRBJ1-2; the D is unclear. CDR3 in DNA: TGTGCCAGCAGCAAGTACACCCGGATCCTCGGCAGCTATGGCTACACCTTC. Amino acid sequence: CASSKYTRILGSYGYTF.